These 13 T cell receptor beta chains share one sample of origin, sequenced in a study of blood T cell repertoires in COVID-19 (TCRdb year 2020). Library creation used the immunoSEQ multiplex PCR assay. TCRdb obtained this table from immuneACCESS and retained in-frame rearrangements with V and J assigned. These tables miss some clones; where compared with another copy, unresolved V genes account for less than half of the shortfall, and the remainder is unexplained. The sample yields some 320,000 clones; under 90% were counted once. The ten largest clones add up to around 4.8% of the sample. The sample comprised PBMCs or T cells enriched from blood (not recorded which). The source is a man between 60 and 70 years old who had recovered from COVID-19.

In DNA, the CDR3 is TGTGCCAGTAGCTCCCCCCGGCGGGAGGCGGGGGAGCTGTTTTTT. Protein sequence: CASSSPRREAGELFF. This chain connects TRBV19 to TRBJ2-2; TRBD2 matches at 8 bases. V dropped 6 bases and J dropped 8; count of bases not matched to a gene: 11. This CDR3 contains 15 residues. From germline, CDR1 is LNHDA and CDR2 SQIVND (reference sequence).

The rearrangement links TRBV27 to TRBJ2-6; 10 bases map to TRBD1. The germline gives CDR1 MNHEY, CDR2 SMNVEV (reference sequence). V shed 5 bases, J shed 1 base, and the junction held 2 bases outside the gene matches. The CDR3 has 16 residues. CDR3 region: CASSRDRGSGANVLTF. The CDR3 DNA follows: TGTGCCAGCAGTAGGGACAGGGGATCTGGGGCCAACGTCCTGACTTTC.

J is TRBJ2-3 and V is TRBV11-2, with D perhaps matching TRBD2 (6 bases). V was shortened by 2 bases and J by 4 bases, with 16 bases between the two germline ends. CDR1 and CDR2 from the germline V gene are SGHAT and FQNNGV. This CDR3 contains 16 residues. CDR3 in DNA: TGTGCCAGCAGCTTAAAACTAGCTCCAGATCCAGATACGCAGTATTTT. It is translated as CASSLKLAPDPDTQYF. The variable domain in full, completed from reference TRBV11-2 and TRBJ2-3, reads EAGVAQSPRYKIIEKRQSVAFWCNPISGHATLYWYQQILGQGPKLLIQFQNNGVVDDSQLPKDRFSAERLKGVDSTLKIQPAKLEDSAVYLCASSLKLAPDPDTQYFGPGTRLTVL.

Here the CDR3 DNA reads TGTGCCAGCAGCTCAGCTGGCCTGAACACCGGGGAGCTGTTTTTT. Protein sequence: CASSSAGLNTGELFF. The genes are TRBV7-8 and TRBJ2-2, with D unresolved. Trimming stripped 4 bases from V and 1 base from J, with 10 bases between. Germline CDR1 is SGHVS and CDR2 is FQNEAQ. This CDR3 contains 15 residues.

V usage is TRBV5-4 and J usage is TRBJ1-1, with D possibly matching TRBD1 (6 bases). CDR3 length equals 14 residues. Germline assignment: CDR1 SGHNT and CDR2 YYREEE (reference sequence). V was shortened by 3 bases and J by 4 bases, with 13 bases between the two germline ends. CDR3 DNA: TGTGCCAGCAGCTCCGGACAGATCCTCACTGAAGCTTTCTTT. The encoded protein is CASSSGQILTEAFF.

The chain couples TRBV11-2 to TRBJ2-7; 7 bases align to TRBD1. Trimming took 5 bases from V and 4 from J; bases not matched to a gene: 2. Germline CDR1 reads SGHAT; CDR2 reads FQNNGV. There are 12 residues in the CDR3. The CDR3 DNA sequence: TGTGCCAGCAGCGAACAGGGGTACGAGCAGTACTTC. As protein: CASSEQGYEQYF. The variable domain in full, completed from reference TRBV11-2 and TRBJ2-7, reads EAGVAQSPRYKIIEKRQSVAFWCNPISGHATLYWYQQILGQGPKLLIQFQNNGVVDDSQLPKDRFSAERLKGVDSTLKIQPAKLEDSAVYLCASSEQGYEQYFGPGTRLTVT.

This clone was detected only once. The chain joins TRBV7-9 to TRBJ1-2; weak D call: TRBD1 (5 bases). V was shortened by 5 bases and J by 0 bases, with 16 bases between the two germline ends. The CDR3 has 16 residues. Germline CDR1 reads SEHNR; CDR2 reads FQNEAQ (reference sequence). The chain's CDR3 is CASSPRPGNPNYGYTF. The DNA for the CDR3 is TGTGCCAGCAGCCCTAGGCCAGGGAATCCTAACTATGGCTACACCTTC.

The J gene is TRBJ1-1, the V gene TRBV18, with 7 bases lining up with TRBD1. Germline trimming cut 3 bases from V and 3 bases from J; bases unmatched to any gene: 4. CDR1 is KGHSH and CDR2 is LQKENI in the germline V gene. The length of the CDR3 is 14 residues. The chain's CDR3 is CASSPWDRDTEAFF. The CDR3, as DNA: TGTGCCAGCTCACCCTGGGACAGAGACACTGAAGCTTTCTTT.

This chain links TRBV2 with TRBJ1-5, with 7 bases identical to TRBD1. The ends lost 6 bases at V and 5 bases at J; junction bases unmatched: 1. The CDR3 has 12 amino acids. The germline gives CDR1 SNHLY, CDR2 FYNNEI. CDR3 sequence reads: CASSGTDQPQHF. CDR3 DNA sequence: TGTGCCAGCAGCGGGACAGATCAGCCCCAGCATTTT.

This clone was detected once. The chain has TRBV24-1 and TRBJ2-5; D not resolved. CDR3 length: 13 amino acids. The V gene lost 10 bases and the J gene lost 0 bases, with 11 bases spanning the gap. CDR1 and CDR2 from the germline V gene are KGHDR and SFDVKD. The CDR3 loop reads CATAAAYQETQYF. CDR3 coding DNA: TGTGCCACGGCGGCGGCGTACCAAGAGACCCAGTACTTC.

This clone turned up a few times. V gene TRBV27 combines with J gene TRBJ2-1; possibly TRBD1 for D (6 bases). V was trimmed by 6 bases and J by 5 bases, leaving 14 bases between them. The CDR3 is made up of 14 amino acids. Germline V gene sequence: CDR1 MNHEY, CDR2 SMNVEV (reference sequence). CDR3 sequence: CASSLRDNNNEQFF. CDR3 nucleotide sequence: TGTGCCAGCAGCCTCCGGGACAACAACAATGAGCAGTTCTTC.

The chain links TRBV7-2 to TRBJ1-6, with D uncertain. The germline V gene encodes CDR1 SGHTA and CDR2 FQGNSA. Trimming cost V 0 bases and J 0 bases, with 9 bases left between them. CDR3 size: 17 residues. The CDR3 nucleotides are TGTGCCAGCAGCTTAGCGCTTGGGAGCTCCTATAATTCACCCCTCCACTTT. It translates to CASSLALGSSYNSPLHF.

The rearrangement links TRBV5-1 to TRBJ1-1; no clear D gene. Germline assignment: CDR1 SGHRS and CDR2 YFSETQ. V dropped 4 bases and J dropped 2 bases, with 9 bases sitting between them. The CDR3 extends over 13 amino acids. DNA of the CDR3: TGCGCCAGCAGCCCCCTATCTAACACTGAAGCTTTCTTT. This sequence encodes CASSPLSNTEAFF.